There are many counts of the clone carrying this TCR beta chain. What it recognizes is unknown. Per the germline V gene, CDR1 is SGHAT and CDR2 is FQNNGV. This CDR3 is built from 14 residues. The V gene lost 0 bases and the J gene lost 5 bases, with 10 bases spanning the gap. Selection for sequencing was limited to patients who had shown CD8+CD57+ cell expansion by flow cytometry. This record belongs to a study of CD8+CD57+ T cells in acquired aplastic anemia. Whole-study findings and limits: Some 27 CD8+ CDR3 sequences were shared between patients and controls.

Genomic DNA served as template for TCR beta VDJ and CDR3 profiling. TCRdb independently ran MiXCR on the reads; one entry per CDR3 protein. The table lists around 180,000 distinct CDR3 sequences, approximately 48% of them singletons, with roughly 13% in the top ten. Sequenced sample: sorted CD4+, CD8+, or CD8+CD57+ T cells (not recorded which) from PBMCs. V usage is TRBV11-2 and J usage is TRBJ2-5, with D possibly being TRBD1 or TRBD2 (5 bases each). This clonotype was sampled from a human donor with aplastic anemia. The CDR3 sequence: CASSLDRGSETQYF. Here the CDR3 DNA reads TGTGCCAGCAGCTTAGATCGGGGCTCGGAGACCCAGTACTTC. Combining the CDR3 with reference TRBV11-2 and TRBJ2-5 gives the whole variable domain EAGVAQSPRYKIIEKRQSVAFWCNPISGHATLYWYQQILGQGPKLLIQFQNNGVVDDSQLPKDRFSAERLKGVDSTLKIQPAKLEDSAVYLCASSLDRGSETQYFGPGTRLLVL.